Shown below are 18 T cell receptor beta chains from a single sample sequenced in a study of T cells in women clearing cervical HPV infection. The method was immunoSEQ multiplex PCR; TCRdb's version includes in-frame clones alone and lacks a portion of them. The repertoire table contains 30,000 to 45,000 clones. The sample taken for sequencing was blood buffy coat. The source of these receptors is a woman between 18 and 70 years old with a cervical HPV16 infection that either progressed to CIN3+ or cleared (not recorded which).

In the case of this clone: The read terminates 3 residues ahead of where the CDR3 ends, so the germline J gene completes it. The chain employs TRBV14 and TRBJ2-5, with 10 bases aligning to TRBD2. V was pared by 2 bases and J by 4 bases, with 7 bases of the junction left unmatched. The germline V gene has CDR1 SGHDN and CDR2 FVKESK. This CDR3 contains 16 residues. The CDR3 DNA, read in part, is TGTGCCAGCAGCCAACAAGCGGGGGGGCGGCGAGAGACC. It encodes CASSQQAGGRRET. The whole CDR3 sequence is CASSQQAGGRRETQYF.

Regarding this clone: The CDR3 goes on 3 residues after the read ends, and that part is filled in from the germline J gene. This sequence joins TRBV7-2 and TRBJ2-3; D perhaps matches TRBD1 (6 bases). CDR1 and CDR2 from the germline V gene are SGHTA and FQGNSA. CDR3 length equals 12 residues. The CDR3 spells CASSLLGAAQYF. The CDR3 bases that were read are TGTGCCAGCAGCTTACTGGGGGCGGCG. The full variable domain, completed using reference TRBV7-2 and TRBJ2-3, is GAGVSQSPSNKVTEKGKDVELRCDPISGHTALYWYRQSLGQGLEFLIYFQGNSAPDKSGLPSDRFSAERTGGSVSTLTIQRTQQEDSAVYLCASSLLGAAQYFGPGTRLTVL.

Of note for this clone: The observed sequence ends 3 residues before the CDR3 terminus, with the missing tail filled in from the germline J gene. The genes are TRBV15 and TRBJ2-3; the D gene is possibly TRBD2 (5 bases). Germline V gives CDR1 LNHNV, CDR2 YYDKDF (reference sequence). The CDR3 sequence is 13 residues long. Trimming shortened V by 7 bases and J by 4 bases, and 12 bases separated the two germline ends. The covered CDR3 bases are TGTGCCACCAAGGACGGGGTTTCAGATACG. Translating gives CATKDGVSDT. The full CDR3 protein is CATKDGVSDTQYF. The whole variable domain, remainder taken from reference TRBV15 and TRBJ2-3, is DAMVIQNPRYQVTQFGKPVTLSCSQTLNHNVMYWYQQKSSQAPKLLFHYYDKDFNNEADTPDNFQSRRPNTSFCFLDIRSPGLGDTAMYLCATKDGVSDTQYFGPGTRLTVL.

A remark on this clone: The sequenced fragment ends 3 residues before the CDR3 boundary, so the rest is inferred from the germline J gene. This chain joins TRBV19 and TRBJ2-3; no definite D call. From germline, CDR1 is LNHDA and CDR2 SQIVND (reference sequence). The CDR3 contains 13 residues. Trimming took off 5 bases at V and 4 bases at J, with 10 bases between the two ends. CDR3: CASSSEYPDTQYF. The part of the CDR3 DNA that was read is TGTGCCAGTAGTTCAGAGTATCCAGATACG.

CDR3 in amino acids: CASSLGFVGGGAGNTIYF. CDR3 DNA (partial): TGTGCCAGCAGTTTAGGTTTCGTAGGAGGGGGAGCTGGAAACACC. The rearrangement joins TRBV28 to TRBJ1-3; perhaps TRBD1 as D (6 bases). The sequenced fragment ends 3 residues before the CDR3 boundary, so the rest is inferred from the germline J gene. Trimming took 2 bases from V and 2 from J, leaving 19 bases between them. Germline CDR1 reads MDHEN; CDR2 reads SYDVKM. This CDR3 comprises 18 residues.

CDR3: CASSQAGRGANVLTF. Partial CDR3 DNA: TGTGCCAGCAGCCAAGCAGGGCGGGGGGCCAACGTC. The chain carries TRBV14 and TRBJ2-6; the D gene is possibly TRBD1 (5 bases). The sequenced fragment ends 3 residues before the CDR3 boundary, so the rest is inferred from the germline J gene. The germline gives CDR1 SGHDN, CDR2 FVKESK. The CDR3 extends over 15 amino acids. Trimming cost V 1 base and J 4 bases, with 8 bases left between them.

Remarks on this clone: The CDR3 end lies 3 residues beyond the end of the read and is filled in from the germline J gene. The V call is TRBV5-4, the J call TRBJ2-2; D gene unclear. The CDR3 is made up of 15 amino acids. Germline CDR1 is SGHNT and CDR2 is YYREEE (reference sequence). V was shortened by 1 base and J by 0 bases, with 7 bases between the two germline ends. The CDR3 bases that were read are TGTGCCAGCAGCTTGTACCGGGCGAACACCGGGGAG. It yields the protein CASSLYRANTGE. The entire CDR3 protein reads CASSLYRANTGELFF.

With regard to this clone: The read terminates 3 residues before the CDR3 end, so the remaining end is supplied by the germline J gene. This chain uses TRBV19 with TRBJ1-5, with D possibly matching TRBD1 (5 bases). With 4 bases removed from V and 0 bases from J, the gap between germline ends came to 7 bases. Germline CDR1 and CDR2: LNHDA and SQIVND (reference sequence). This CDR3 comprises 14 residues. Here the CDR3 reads CASSNRGSNQPQHF. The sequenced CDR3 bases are TGTGCCAGTAGTAATAGGGGTAGCAATCAGCCC.

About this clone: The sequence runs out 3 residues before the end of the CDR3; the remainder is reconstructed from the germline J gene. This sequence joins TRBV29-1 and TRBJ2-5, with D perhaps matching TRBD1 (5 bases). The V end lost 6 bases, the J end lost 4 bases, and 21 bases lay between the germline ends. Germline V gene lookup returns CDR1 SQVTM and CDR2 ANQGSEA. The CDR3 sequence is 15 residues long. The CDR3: CSVGKGAFPGETQYF. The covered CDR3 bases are TGCAGCGTGGGGAAAGGGGCGTTCCCGGGAGAGACC.

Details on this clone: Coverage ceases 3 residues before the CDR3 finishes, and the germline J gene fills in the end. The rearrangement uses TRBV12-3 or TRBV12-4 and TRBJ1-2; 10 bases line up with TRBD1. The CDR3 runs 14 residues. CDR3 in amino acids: CASSLTGTGVDYTF. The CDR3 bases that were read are TGTGCCAGCAGTCTTACCGGGACAGGGGTGGAC.

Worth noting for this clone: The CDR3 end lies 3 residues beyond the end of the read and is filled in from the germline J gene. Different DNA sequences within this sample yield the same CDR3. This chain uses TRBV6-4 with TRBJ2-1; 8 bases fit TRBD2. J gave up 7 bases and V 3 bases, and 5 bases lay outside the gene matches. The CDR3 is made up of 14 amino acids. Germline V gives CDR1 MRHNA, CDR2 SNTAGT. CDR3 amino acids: CASSEAGGGNEQFF. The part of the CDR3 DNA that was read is TGTGCCAGCAGTGAGGCGGGGGGTGGTAATGAG.

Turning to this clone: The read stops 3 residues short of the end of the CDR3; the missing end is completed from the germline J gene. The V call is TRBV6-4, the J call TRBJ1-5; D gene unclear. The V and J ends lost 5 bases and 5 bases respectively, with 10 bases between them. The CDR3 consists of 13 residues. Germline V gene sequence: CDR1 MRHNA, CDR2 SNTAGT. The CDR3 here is CASSPQRDQPQHF. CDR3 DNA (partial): TGTGCCAGCAGTCCCCAGAGAGATCAGCCC.

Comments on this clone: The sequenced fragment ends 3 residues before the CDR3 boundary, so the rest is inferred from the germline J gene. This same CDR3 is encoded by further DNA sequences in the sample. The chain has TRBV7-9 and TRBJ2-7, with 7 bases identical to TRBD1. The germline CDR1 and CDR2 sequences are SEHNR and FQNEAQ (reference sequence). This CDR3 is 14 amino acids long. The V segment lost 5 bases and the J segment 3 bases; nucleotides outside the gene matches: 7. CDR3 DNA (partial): TGTGCCAGCAGCCACCGGGACAGAAACTACGAG. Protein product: CASSHRDRNYE. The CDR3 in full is CASSHRDRNYEQYF.

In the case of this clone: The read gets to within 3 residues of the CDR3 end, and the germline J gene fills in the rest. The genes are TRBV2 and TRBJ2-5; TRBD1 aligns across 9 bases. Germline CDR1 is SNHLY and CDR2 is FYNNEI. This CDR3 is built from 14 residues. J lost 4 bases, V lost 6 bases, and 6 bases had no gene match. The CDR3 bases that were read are TGTGCCAGCAGATCGGACAGGGGTTCAGAGACC. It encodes CASRSDRGSET. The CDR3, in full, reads CASRSDRGSETQYF.

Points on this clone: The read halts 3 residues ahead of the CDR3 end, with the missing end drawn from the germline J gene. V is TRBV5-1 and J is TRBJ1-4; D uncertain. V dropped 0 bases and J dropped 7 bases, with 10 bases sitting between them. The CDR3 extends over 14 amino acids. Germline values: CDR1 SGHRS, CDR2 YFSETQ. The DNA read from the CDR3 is TGCGCCAGCAGCTTGGAGAGGGCGGGTGAAAAA. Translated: CASSLERAGEK. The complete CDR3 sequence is CASSLERAGEKLFF. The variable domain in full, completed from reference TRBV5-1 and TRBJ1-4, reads KAGVTQTPRYLIKTRGQQVTLSCSPISGHRSVSWYQQTPGQGLQFLFEYFSETQRNKGNFPGRFSGRQFSNSRSEMNVSTLELGDSALYLCASSLERAGEKLFFGSGTQLSVL.

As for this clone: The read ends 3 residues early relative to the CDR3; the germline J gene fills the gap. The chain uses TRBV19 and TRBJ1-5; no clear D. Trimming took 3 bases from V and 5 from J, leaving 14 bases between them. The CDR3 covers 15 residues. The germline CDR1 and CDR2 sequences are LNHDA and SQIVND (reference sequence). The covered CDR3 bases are TGTGCCAGTAGTATGCGGAACGAAGCCCATCAGCCC. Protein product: CASSMRNEAHQP. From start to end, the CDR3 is CASSMRNEAHQPQHF.

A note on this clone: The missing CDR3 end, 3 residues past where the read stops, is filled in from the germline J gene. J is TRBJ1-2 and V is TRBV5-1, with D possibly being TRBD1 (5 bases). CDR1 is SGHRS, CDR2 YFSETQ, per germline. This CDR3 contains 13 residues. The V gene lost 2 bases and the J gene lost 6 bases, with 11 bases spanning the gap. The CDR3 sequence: CASSLGRADGYTF. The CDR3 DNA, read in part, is TGCGCCAGCAGCTTAGGCAGGGCGGATGGC.

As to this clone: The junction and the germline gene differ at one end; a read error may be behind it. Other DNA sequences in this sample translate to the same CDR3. Incomplete CDR3 DNA: TGTGCCAGCAGCTGGCAGGGGGACACTGAG. It specifies CASSWQGDTE. The entire CDR3 sequence reads CASSWQGDTEAFF. The chain links TRBV7-2 to TRBJ1-1; 7 nucleotides match TRBD1. The read halts 3 residues ahead of the CDR3 end, with the missing end drawn from the germline J gene. CDR3 size: 13 residues. Germline-derived CDR1 and CDR2 are SGHTA and FQGNSA.